A single sample is the source of the 5 T cell receptor beta chains below, sequenced in a study of cytomegalovirus exposure and HLA in healthy donors. The primer mix had 60 Vbeta and 13 Jbeta primers. Sequenced by immunoSEQ multiplex PCR; TCRdb stores in-frame clones only, minus some. The sample includes under 200,000 clones, roughly 76% of them seen just once. The sample comprised PBMCs. These receptors were taken from a male donor in good health and CMV-seronegative.

The chain joins TRBV25-1 to TRBJ2-1; 8 nucleotides agree with TRBD1. Germline CDR1 is MGHDK and CDR2 is SYGVNS. V lost 7 bases to trimming and J lost 2 bases; unmatched junction nucleotides: 4. The length of the CDR3 is 14 residues. CDR3 loop: CASTPGGAYNEQFF. The CDR3, as DNA: TGTGCCAGCACCCCAGGGGGCGCCTACAATGAGCAGTTCTTC.

This clone has just one count. This chain uses TRBV20-1 with TRBJ1-1, with TRBD1 matching over 10 bases. Germline loops: CDR1 DFQATT, CDR2 SNEGSKA (reference sequence). The CDR3 is made up of 11 amino acids. With 3 bases clipped from V and 10 bases from J, the junction kept 2 bases outside the gene matches. As DNA, the CDR3 is TGCAGTGCTAGGACAGGGGGCTTAGCTTTCTTT. Its protein product is CSARTGGLAFF.

This sequence joins TRBV2 and TRBJ1-2, with a tentative D call TRBD1 (5 bases). From germline, CDR1 is SNHLY and CDR2 FYNNEI. V lost 6 bases and J lost 5, with 13 bases in between. The CDR3 sequence is 13 residues long. CDR3: CASRGAQWYGYTF. CDR3 bases: TGTGCCAGCAGAGGGGCCCAGTGGTATGGCTACACCTTC.

V usage is TRBV10-3 and J usage is TRBJ1-3; no clear D gene. CDR1 is ENHRY, CDR2 SYGVKD, per germline. This CDR3 is built from 16 residues. The germline V and J ends were trimmed by 3 bases and 4 bases, with 16 bases remaining between them. The CDR3 coding sequence is TGTGCCATCAGTGACAACATCCTGGGGAGCGGAAACACCATATATTTT. Amino acid sequence: CAISDNILGSGNTIYF.

Notes on this clone: Additional DNA sequences in this sample encode the identical CDR3. J is TRBJ2-6 and V is TRBV6-1, with 7 bases that match TRBD1. With V trimmed by 5 bases and J by 1 base, 2 bases remained unmatched. Germline CDR1 and CDR2: MNHNS and SASEGT. The CDR3 is made up of 15 amino acids. CDR3 region: CASSLQGSGANVLTF. CDR3 sequence (DNA): TGTGCCAGCAGTTTACAGGGGTCTGGGGCCAACGTCCTGACTTTC.